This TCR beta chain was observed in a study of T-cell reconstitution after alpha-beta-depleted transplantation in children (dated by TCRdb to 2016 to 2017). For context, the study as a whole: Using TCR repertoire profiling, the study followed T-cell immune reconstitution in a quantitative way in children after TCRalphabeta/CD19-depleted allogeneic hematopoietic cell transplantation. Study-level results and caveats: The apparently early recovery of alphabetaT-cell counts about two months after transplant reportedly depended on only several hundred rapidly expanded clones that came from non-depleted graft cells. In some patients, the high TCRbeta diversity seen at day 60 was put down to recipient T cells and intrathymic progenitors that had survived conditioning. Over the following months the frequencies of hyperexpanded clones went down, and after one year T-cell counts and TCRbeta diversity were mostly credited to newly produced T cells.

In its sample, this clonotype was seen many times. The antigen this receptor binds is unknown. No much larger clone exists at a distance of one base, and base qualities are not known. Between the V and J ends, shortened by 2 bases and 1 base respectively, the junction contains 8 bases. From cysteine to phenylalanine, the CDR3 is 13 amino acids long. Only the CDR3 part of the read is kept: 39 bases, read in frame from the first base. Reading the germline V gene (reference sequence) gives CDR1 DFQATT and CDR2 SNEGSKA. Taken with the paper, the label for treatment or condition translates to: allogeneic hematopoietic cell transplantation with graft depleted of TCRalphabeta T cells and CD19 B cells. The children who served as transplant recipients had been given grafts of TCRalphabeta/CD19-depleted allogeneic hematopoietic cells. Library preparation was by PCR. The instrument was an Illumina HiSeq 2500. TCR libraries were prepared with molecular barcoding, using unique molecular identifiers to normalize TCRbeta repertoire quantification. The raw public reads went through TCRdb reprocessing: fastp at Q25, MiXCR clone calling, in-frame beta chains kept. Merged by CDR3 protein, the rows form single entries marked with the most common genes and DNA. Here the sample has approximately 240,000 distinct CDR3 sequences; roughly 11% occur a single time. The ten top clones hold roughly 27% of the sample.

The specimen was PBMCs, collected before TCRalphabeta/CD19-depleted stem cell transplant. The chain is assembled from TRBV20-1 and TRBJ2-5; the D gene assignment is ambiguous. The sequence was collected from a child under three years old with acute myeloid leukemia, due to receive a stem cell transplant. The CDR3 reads CSARRSPQETQYF. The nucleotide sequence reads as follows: TGCAGTGCTAGACGGAGTCCCCAAGAGACCCAGTACTTC.